Each of the 7 T cell receptor beta chains below was sequenced from the same sample in a study of OX40 agonist ivuxolimab in advanced cancers. Profiled with immunoSEQ multiplex PCR; TCRdb holds only in-frame clones, not every one. The sample lists tens of thousands of clones; 93% were seen once. The input for sequencing was CD4+ or CD8+ T cells sorted from blood, taken in a trial of the OX40 agonist ivuxolimab. These receptors were taken from an adult with an advanced solid tumor such as melanoma, head and neck, liver or kidney cancer.

The J gene is TRBJ2-7, the V gene TRBV7-3, with D unclear. This CDR3 is built from 14 residues. CDR1 and CDR2 (germline): SGHTA, FQGTGA. V lost 5 bases to trimming and J lost 0 bases, with 11 bases between them. The CDR3 sequence: CASSPLVSSYEQYF. CDR3 nucleotides: TGTGCCAGCAGCCCTCTTGTCAGCTCCTACGAGCAGTACTTC.

The chain has TRBV27 and TRBJ2-7; 7 bases fit TRBD1. Per the germline V gene, CDR1 is MNHEY and CDR2 is SMNVEV (reference sequence). This CDR3 comprises 15 residues. With V trimmed by 5 bases and J by 0 bases, 7 bases remained unmatched. This CDR3 reads CASSTTGVGSYEQYF. The DNA for the CDR3 is TGTGCCAGCAGTACCACAGGGGTGGGCTCCTACGAGCAGTACTTC.

The sample holds one count of this clone. J is TRBJ2-5 and V is TRBV4-3, with 8 bases fitting TRBD2. This CDR3 comprises 16 residues. The ends lost 3 bases at V and 2 bases at J; junction bases unmatched: 8. Germline V gene lookup returns CDR1 LGHNA and CDR2 YSLEER. The CDR3 spells CASSQNPLAEQETQYF. DNA of the CDR3: TGCGCCAGCAGCCAGAATCCACTAGCGGAGCAAGAGACCCAGTACTTC.

With regard to this clone: One end of the junction varies from germline; a read error may be responsible. This sample also contains other DNA sequences that code for the same CDR3. The V gene is TRBV28, the J gene TRBJ2-7; 11 bases align to TRBD2. Germline CDR1 is MDHEN and CDR2 is SYDVKM. This CDR3 has 16 amino acids. The CDR3 loop is CASRPPGTSGTYEQYF. The CDR3 coding sequence is TGTGCTAGCAGACCTCCTGGGACTAGCGGTACCTACGAGCAGTACTTC.

J is TRBJ2-7 and V is TRBV6-5; perhaps TRBD2 as D (7 bases). CDR3 length equals 11 residues. V lost 6 bases, J lost 6 bases, and 9 bases lay in between. CDR1 and CDR2 (germline): MNHEY, SVGAGI. The CDR3 DNA is TGTGCCAGCAGGGGGGGGGCCGAGCAGTACTTC. As protein: CASRGGAEQYF.

The CDR3: CASSFLAGGANTGELFF. In DNA, the CDR3 is TGTGCCAGCAGCTTTCTAGCGGGAGGGGCGAACACCGGGGAGCTGTTTTTT. The V gene is TRBV5-4, the J gene TRBJ2-2; 12 bases are a match to TRBD2. This CDR3 spans 17 amino acids. From germline, CDR1 is SGHNT and CDR2 YYREEE (reference sequence). The trim removed 2 bases at V and 0 bases at J, leaving 2 bases unmatched.

The J gene is TRBJ2-1, the V gene TRBV9; the match to TRBD2 covers 7 bases. The V segment lost 4 bases and the J segment 2 bases; nucleotides outside the gene matches: 3. Germline V gene data show CDR1 as SGDLS and CDR2 as YYNGEE. CDR3 length: 14 residues. DNA for the CDR3: TGTGCCAGCAGCAGCGGGGACGCCTACAATGAGCAGTTCTTC. Protein sequence: CASSSGDAYNEQFF.